These T cell receptor beta chains were read from a single sample in a study of CD8 T cells in ankylosing spondylitis. TCRdb re-called the 5' RACE reads with MiXCR, one entry per CDR3 protein. The top ten hold approximately 16% of the sample, which has roughly 160,000 distinct CDR3 sequences, around a tenth seen once. Sample: blood, either unsorted or a sorted T cell fraction (not recorded which). These receptors all stem from a female donor with ankylosing spondylitis or in good health (not recorded which). CDR3s include the opening cysteine and the closing phenylalanine or tryptophan. D genes are given only for firm matches. Not every row has a clone size; where given, it reads once, few, many or a size class.

D gene | CDR3 length | J gene | clone size | V gene | CDR3 protein | CDR3 DNA
NA | 12 | TRBJ1-1 | NA | TRBV5-6 | CASSTSGTEAFF | TGTGCCAGCAGCACTTCAGGGACTGAAGCTTTCTTT
NA | 13 | TRBJ1-1 | few | TRBV4-3 | CASSQDPYTEAFF | TGCGCCAGCAGCCAAGATCCCTACACTGAAGCTTTCTTT
TRBD2 | 17 | TRBJ2-2 | NA | TRBV28 | CASSLRLAGVTFGELFF | TGTGCCAGCAGTTTACGACTAGCGGGAGTTACCTTCGGGGAGCTGTTTTTT
NA | 15 | TRBJ2-5 | NA | TRBV7-9 | CASSSWTKRGETQYF | TGTGCCAGCAGCTCGTGGACTAAGCGAGGGGAGACCCAGTACTTC
TRBD1 | 15 | TRBJ2-7 | many | TRBV11-2 | CASSWGQDLPYEQYF | TGTGCCAGCAGCTGGGGACAGGACTTACCCTACGAGCAGTACTTC
TRBD1 | 16 | TRBJ2-1 | many | TRBV27 | CASSSAGTAFDNEQFF | TGTGCCAGCAGTTCAGCCGGGACAGCTTTTGACAATGAGCAGTTCTTC
TRBD2 | 17 | TRBJ2-2 | many | TRBV11-2 | CASSLVGSGRNTGELFF | TGTGCCAGCAGCTTAGTCGGAAGCGGGAGGAACACCGGGGAGCTGTTTTTT
TRBD1 | 11 | TRBJ1-2 | NA | TRBV29-1 | CSVTGVHGYTF | TGCAGCGTCACAGGGGTTCATGGCTACACCTTC
TRBD2 | 13 | TRBJ2-1 | NA | TRBV10-3 | CAILAASFNEQFF | TGTGCCATCCTAGCGGCCTCCTTCAATGAGCAGTTCTTC
NA | 14 | TRBJ1-1 | few | TRBV5-1 | CASSFVDRNTEAFF | TGCGCCAGCAGCTTTGTTGACAGGAACACTGAAGCTTTCTTT
TRBD1 | 16 | TRBJ2-4 | many | TRBV9 | CASSATGGTAKNIQYF | TGTGCCAGCAGCGCAACAGGGGGTACGGCCAAAAACATTCAGTACTTC
TRBD1 | 12 | TRBJ2-3 | few | TRBV6-2/TRBV6-3 | CASGQGKDTQYF | TGTGCCAGCGGACAGGGAAAGGATACGCAGTATTTT
NA | 15 | TRBJ2-7 | NA | TRBV12-3/TRBV12-4 | CASSLAPTRGYEQYF | TGTGCCAGCAGTTTAGCCCCGACTCGTGGGTACGAGCAGTACTTC
TRBD2 | 16 | TRBJ2-3 | NA | TRBV28 | CASSFSSGRARDTQYF | TGTGCCAGCAGTTTTTCTAGCGGGAGGGCCAGGGATACGCAGTATTTT
TRBD2 | 17 | TRBJ2-6 | many | TRBV7-3 | CASSLWEGLGGANVLTF | TGTGCCAGCAGCTTATGGGAGGGCCTAGGTGGGGCCAACGTCCTGACTTTC
NA | 15 | TRBJ1-5 | few | TRBV25-1 | CASSEYGGGDQPQHF | TGTGCCAGCAGTGAATATGGGGGGGGCGATCAGCCCCAGCATTTT
NA | 15 | TRBJ2-1 | many | TRBV27 | CASSLFQRGDNEQFF | TGTGCCAGCAGTTTATTTCAGAGGGGGGACAATGAGCAGTTCTTC
NA | 13 | TRBJ2-2 | NA | TRBV13 | CASSPILGGELFF | TGTGCCAGCAGCCCTATCCTAGGAGGGGAGCTGTTTTTT
TRBD1 | 16 | TRBJ2-5 | NA | TRBV13 | CASSLEPGQGTETQYF | TGTGCCAGCAGCTTGGAGCCGGGACAGGGGACAGAGACCCAGTACTTC
TRBD2 | 15 | TRBJ2-1 | NA | TRBV7-2 | CASSPKLGTSGEQFF | TGTGCCAGCAGCCCAAAGTTGGGGACTAGCGGTGAGCAGTTCTTC
NA | 15 | TRBJ1-4 | many | TRBV12-3/TRBV12-4 | CASSPFAGHTEKLFF | TGTGCCAGCAGTCCCTTCGCGGGACACACGGAGAAACTGTTTTTT
NA | 12 | TRBJ2-5 | many | TRBV29-1 | CSVGLGEETQYF | TGCAGCGTTGGTCTAGGCGAAGAGACCCAGTACTTC
NA | 15 | TRBJ1-5 | NA | TRBV20-1 | CSARGDRRINQPQHF | TGCAGTGCTAGAGGTGATCGGCGGATCAATCAGCCCCAGCATTTT
NA | 15 | TRBJ1-5 | few | TRBV7-9 | CASSLAGMGNQPQHF | TGTGCCAGCAGCTTAGCAGGGATGGGCAATCAGCCCCAGCATTTT
NA | 19 | TRBJ2-3 | NA | TRBV6-2/TRBV6-3 | CASNSGPTPGTVFTDTQYF | TGTGCCAGCAATTCAGGACCGACGCCCGGGACTGTCTTCACAGATACGCAGTATTTT
NA | 15 | TRBJ2-7 | few | TRBV27 | CASSLGGGGEYEQYF | TGTGCCAGCAGTTTAGGAGGGGGCGGTGAGTACGAGCAGTACTTC
TRBD2 | 15 | TRBJ2-1 | NA | TRBV7-9 | CASSSPGTSGYEQFF | TGTGCCAGCAGCTCGCCCGGGACTAGCGGCTATGAGCAGTTCTTC
NA | 15 | TRBJ2-2 | many | TRBV12-3/TRBV12-4 | CASSHFRGYTGELFF | TGTGCCAGCAGTCACTTCCGAGGGTACACCGGGGAGCTGTTTTTT
TRBD1 | 17 | TRBJ2-1 | few | TRBV9 | CASSAPSPGQGTNEQFF | TGTGCCAGCAGCGCCCCCTCACCGGGACAGGGGACCAATGAGCAGTTCTTC
NA | 15 | TRBJ2-3 | many | TRBV29-1 | CSVKSSSSYTDTQYF | TGCAGCGTTAAGAGCAGCTCATCTTACACAGATACGCAGTATTTT
NA | 14 | TRBJ2-7 | NA | TRBV3-1 | CASSPREKPWEQYF | TGTGCCAGCAGCCCCCGGGAGAAACCTTGGGAGCAGTACTTC
TRBD1 | 16 | TRBJ2-2 | NA | TRBV28 | CASSPQTRGPREELFF | TGTGCCAGCAGTCCACAAACCAGGGGGCCTAGGGAGGAGCTGTTTTTT
TRBD2 | 14 | TRBJ2-3 | NA | TRBV30 | CACGLATSTDTQYF | TGTGCCTGTGGACTAGCGACTAGCACAGATACGCAGTATTTT
NA | 15 | TRBJ2-1 | NA | TRBV4-1 | CASSQGGRGDNEQFF | TGCGCCAGCAGCCAAGGAGGGAGGGGGGACAATGAGCAGTTCTTC
NA | 16 | TRBJ2-6 | NA | TRBV11-2 | CASSLNGAGGANVLTF | TGTGCCAGCAGCTTAAATGGGGCAGGGGGGGCCAACGTCCTGACTTTC
TRBD2 | 15 | TRBJ2-3 | NA | TRBV12-5 | CASGFLAGYTDTQYF | TGTGCTAGTGGTTTCCTAGCGGGATACACAGATACGCAGTATTTT
NA | 14 | TRBJ1-5 | few | TRBV30 | CAWSQGQSNQPQHF | TGTGCCTGGAGTCAGGGCCAGAGCAATCAGCCCCAGCATTTT
TRBD2 | 18 | TRBJ2-2 | many | TRBV6-2/TRBV6-3 | CASSPPLRLAGGTGELFF | TGTGCCAGCAGTCCACCTTTGCGACTAGCGGGAGGCACCGGGGAGCTGTTTTTT
NA | 12 | TRBJ1-1 | NA | TRBV29-1 | CSSIRTDLVAFF | TGCAGCTCTATAAGGACCGACCTGGTAGCTTTCTTT
NA | 16 | TRBJ2-1 | many | TRBV5-1 | CASQIGGRRHYNEQFF | TGCGCCAGCCAAATCGGGGGGCGCCGGCACTACAATGAGCAGTTCTTC
NA | 13 | TRBJ1-2 | few | TRBV29-1 | CSVGDGNNYGYTF | TGCAGCGTAGGGGACGGTAATAACTATGGCTACACCTTC